This TCR beta chain emerged from a study of blood T cells in healthy people across ages (dated by TCRdb to between 2014 and 2017). About the study as a whole: In model experiments, template switching captured about one uniquely barcoded TCR beta cDNA molecule for every two T cells. Age-related changes in TCR beta repertoire diversity were measured in the study by deep sequencing normalized with unique cDNA molecular identifiers. The donors were split into four age groups: young (average about 15 years), middle-aged (39), aged (roughly 65) and long-lived (about 74). To avoid experimental bias, donors of different ages were distributed randomly across sequencing lanes. The study analyzed two additional independent replicas of 1 million unique cDNA reads from the same blood draw for two donors, one aged 18 to 30 and one aged 80 or older. Overall results and qualifications from the work: The percentage of naive T cells measured by flow cytometry correlated strongly with observed TCR beta diversity. Estimates of total diversity based on one million sequenced T cells were considered lower bounds and underestimates. Compared with the aged group, the long-lived group had more naive CD4+ T cells, fewer expanded clones and increased TCR diversity, suggesting age selection. The CMV infection status of donors was not known, potentially confounding age-related changes in expanded clonotypes. Observed TCR beta diversity per million T cells fell roughly linearly with age, and a significant reduction was already apparent by age around 40. Because profiling used bulk unsorted PBMCs, naive and antigen-experienced compartments could not be compared conclusively.

Only one count was recorded for this clonotype. The antigen it recognizes is unknown. The sample holds no much larger clone one base away, and base qualities are not on file. Receptor libraries were prepared by 5' RACE. Sequencing was performed on an Illumina HiSeq 2500. A second PCR of about 7 to 12 cycles was run with a J-beta primer mix and a sample-barcoded 5' primer. A template-switch 5' adaptor carrying 12 random nucleotides introduced a unique molecular identifier onto each TCR beta cDNA molecule. Each sample yielded at least 2.5 million CDR3-containing paired-end reads. The Mint cDNA synthesis kit, primed by a TRBC-specific oligonucleotide, was used to synthesize first-strand cDNA from all RNA. All cDNA was treated with uracil-DNA glycosylase and then went through a first 18-cycle PCR with the universal primers M1SS and BC2_uni_R. In the source study's methods: For normalization, 1 million high-quality reads, each with a distinct molecular identifier, were randomly selected from each sample. Instead of being binned into consensus sequences, reads with shared molecular identifiers were discarded. MiTCR, with a Q25 quality threshold and the strictest error-elimination algorithm, was used for CDR3 identification, clonotype clustering and error correction. A nonparametric unseen species model with Euler transformation was used to estimate lower-bound total TCR beta diversity. In TCRdb, the public reads were trimmed at Q25 with fastp and aligned with MiXCR, with productive beta chains retained. Rows merge per CDR3 protein into single entries with the most common DNA and genes. TCRdb, rather than the study authors, made the V and J calls. Present in this sample are roughly 1.5 million distinct CDR3 sequences, around 40% of which were seen just once. The ten biggest clones cover 4% of the sample.

The roughly 42 donors, aged about 6 to 95 years, were systemically healthy Caucasian individuals from Russia. About 10 milliliters of peripheral blood were collected from each donor into EDTA-treated Vacutainer tubes. PBMCs were isolated by Ficoll-Paque density-gradient centrifugation, with at least 6.5 million obtained per sample. Trizol reagent was used to extract total RNA from the PBMCs, yielding at least 5 micrograms per sample. For every donor, an aliquot of PBMCs went through flow cytometry to measure the percentages of naive CD45RAhigh/CD27high T cells. Trimming at the junction amounts to 3 bases on V and 5 bases on J, and the germline ends lie 16 bases apart. Its CDR3 holds 15 amino acids, cysteine through phenylalanine. The only DNA kept is the CDR3, 45 bases in frame from the first base. CDR1 and CDR2, looked up from the germline V gene (reference sequence), are SEHNR and FQNEAQ.

Input material: blood. The chain is encoded by TRBV7-9 joined to TRBJ1-2; the D gene is perhaps TRBD1, on 6 matching bases. This clonotype was sampled from a woman in her late teens or twenties in good health. The CDR3 reads as follows: CASSLSALGGYGYTF. The DNA sequence is TGTGCCAGCAGCTTGTCAGCTTTAGGGGGATATGGCTACACCTTC.